The 28 T cell receptor beta chains in this list originate from one sample, sequenced in a study of Graves' ophthalmopathy and Graves' hyperthyroidism. TCR beta CDR3 regions were amplified from RNA transcripts. Scientists carried out first-round RT-PCR using HTBI primers and then a second-round multiplex PCR. One entry per CDR3 protein results from TCRdb running MiXCR on the multiplex PCR reads. The table shows approximately 330,000 distinct CDR3 sequences, with 17% occurring only once. The sequenced sample was peripheral blood. These receptors were collected from an adult man with Graves' ophthalmopathy.

With regard to this clonotype: This sequence may be a read error, since a much larger clone differs from it by one base. The chain couples TRBV30 to TRBJ2-4, with unresolved D. This CDR3 comprises 13 residues. Germline V lookup: CDR1 GTSNPN, CDR2 SVGIG (reference sequence). V was shortened by 5 bases and J by 9 bases, with 17 bases between the two germline ends. The DNA for the CDR3 is TGTGCCTGGGGTAGGGCTAGTGGTGGCATTCAGTACTTC. Protein sequence: CAWGRASGGIQYF.

This clonotype came up many times. V is TRBV6-1 and J is TRBJ2-7; 8 positions match TRBD1. The germline gives CDR1 MNHNS, CDR2 SASEGT. J was trimmed by 3 bases and V by 6 bases; bases with no gene match: 7. The length of the CDR3 is 14 residues. The CDR3 DNA is TGTGCCAGCAGGGACCGGGACAGGAGCTACGAGCAGTACTTC. Its protein product is CASRDRDRSYEQYF.

This clonotype was counted many times. The chain joins TRBV7-3 to TRBJ2-2; D remains ambiguous. With 4 bases removed from V and 6 bases from J, the gap between germline ends came to 18 bases. The CDR3 consists of 16 residues. Germline V gives CDR1 SGHTA, CDR2 FQGTGA. The CDR3 sequence: CASSSETSRVAGELFF. The CDR3, as DNA: TGTGCCAGCAGCTCAGAGACCTCTAGAGTTGCCGGGGAGCTGTTTTTT.

This clonotype was observed many times. This rearrangement joins TRBV9 to TRBJ1-2; 9 bases map to TRBD1. Germline trimming cut 3 bases from V and 5 bases from J; bases unmatched to any gene: 11. CDR1 and CDR2 from the germline V gene are SGDLS and YYNGEE. The CDR3 covers 16 residues. Written as DNA, the CDR3 is TGTGCCAGCAGCGCTAAATATATGGACAGGGGTTATGGCTACACCTTC. Its translation: CASSAKYMDRGYGYTF. The full variable domain, in which reference TRBV9 and TRBJ1-2 provide the parts outside the CDR3, is DSGVTQTPKHLITATGQRVTLRCSPRSGDLSVYWYQQSLDQGLQFLIQYYNGEERAKGNILERFSAQQFPDLHSELNLSSLELGDSALYFCASSAKYMDRGYGYTFGSGTRLTVV.

The rearrangement uses TRBV25-1 and TRBJ1-1; D is unresolved. Germline V lookup: CDR1 MGHDK, CDR2 SYGVNS. V was pared by 2 bases and J by 4 bases, with 14 bases between. This CDR3 has 15 residues. The CDR3 is CASSETSLHGTEAFF. The CDR3 coding sequence is TGTGCCAGCAGTGAAACATCCCTCCATGGCACTGAAGCTTTCTTT. The variable domain in full, completed from reference TRBV25-1 and TRBJ1-1, reads EADIYQTPRYLVIGTGKKITLECSQTMGHDKMYWYQQDPGMELHLIHYSYGVNSTEKGDLSSESTVSRIRTEHFPLTLESARPSHTSQYLCASSETSLHGTEAFFGQGTRLTVV.

This clonotype has at least ten counts. V and J are TRBV11-2 and TRBJ2-7; 7 bases map to TRBD2. Germline V gene data show CDR1 as SGHAT and CDR2 as FQNNGV. V trimming: 4 bases; J trimming: 0 bases; junction bases outside the gene matches: 6. The CDR3 length is 15 residues. The chain's CDR3 is CASSSPAGASYEQYF. The DNA for the CDR3 is TGTGCCAGCAGCTCCCCGGCGGGAGCCTCCTACGAGCAGTACTTC.

This clonotype was counted ten times or more. The chain links TRBV28 to TRBJ1-2; D call uncertain. Germline lookup yields CDR1 MDHEN and CDR2 SYDVKM. Trimming removed 7 bases at V and 2 bases at J, with 11 bases between. The CDR3 extends over 13 amino acids. CDR3 DNA: TGTGCCAGCACAGCTGCTTTAAACTATGGCTACACCTTC. This translates into CASTAALNYGYTF.

This clonotype was detected ten times or more. The chain joins TRBV11-2 to TRBJ2-7, with 7 bases matching TRBD1. V lost 8 bases to trimming and J lost 0 bases; unmatched junction nucleotides: 7. This CDR3 is built from 14 residues. From germline, CDR1 is SGHAT and CDR2 FQNNGV. CDR3 amino acids: CASRMTGSSYEQYF. Here the CDR3 DNA reads TGTGCCAGCCGGATGACAGGGAGCTCCTACGAGCAGTACTTC. Looking up the rest from reference TRBV11-2 and TRBJ2-7 gives the full variable domain: EAGVAQSPRYKIIEKRQSVAFWCNPISGHATLYWYQQILGQGPKLLIQFQNNGVVDDSQLPKDRFSAERLKGVDSTLKIQPAKLEDSAVYLCASRMTGSSYEQYFGPGTRLTVT.

This clonotype was found many times. The chain combines TRBV30 with TRBJ1-1, with TRBD1 matching 7 bases. Per germline, CDR1 GTSNPN and CDR2 SVGIG (reference sequence). This CDR3 has 15 amino acids. Trimming removed 3 bases from V and 5 bases from J; junction bases left unmatched: 12. CDR3 sequence: CAWSQGDRVRTEAFF. The CDR3 nucleotides are TGTGCCTGGAGCCAAGGTGACAGGGTACGTACTGAAGCTTTCTTT.

The genes are TRBV12-3 or TRBV12-4 and TRBJ2-2, with 7 bases fitting TRBD2. J was trimmed by 5 bases and V by 0 bases; bases with no gene match: 6. The CDR3 is 16 amino acids. CDR3 loop: CASSLAGGPGTGELFF. The CDR3 bases are TGTGCCAGCAGTTTAGCGGGAGGGCCGGGGACCGGGGAGCTGTTTTTT.

The rearrangement uses TRBV28 and TRBJ1-1; maybe TRBD1 (6 bases). Germline V lookup: CDR1 MDHEN, CDR2 SYDVKM. Trimming shortened V by 10 bases and J by 1 base, and 16 bases separated the two germline ends. The CDR3 is 14 residues long. The CDR3 loop is CATLSGAANTEAFF. CDR3 DNA sequence: TGTGCCACCCTATCAGGGGCTGCGAACACTGAAGCTTTCTTT. The whole variable domain, filled in from reference TRBV28 and TRBJ1-1, reads DVKVTQSSRYLVKRTGEKVFLECVQDMDHENMFWYRQDPGLGLRLIYFSYDVKMKEKGDIPEGYSVSREKKERFSLILESASTNQTSMYLCATLSGAANTEAFFGQGTRLTVV.

This clonotype was observed at least ten times. This chain links TRBV30 with TRBJ2-5; TRBD2 aligns across 13 bases. CDR1 GTSNPN and CDR2 SVGIG come from the germline V gene (reference sequence). V lost 3 bases to trimming and J lost 5 bases; unmatched junction nucleotides: 6. The CDR3 runs to 15 residues. In DNA form, the CDR3 reads TGTGCCTGGAGACTAGCGGGGGGGACGGGGGAGACCCAGTACTTC. It encodes CAWRLAGGTGETQYF.

The genes are TRBV20-1 and TRBJ2-5, with 13 bases matching TRBD2. Germline V gene lookup returns CDR1 DFQATT and CDR2 SNEGSKA (reference sequence). CDR3 length equals 13 residues. Germline trimming cut 4 bases from V and 5 bases from J; bases unmatched to any gene: 1. As DNA, the CDR3 is TGCAGTGCTATACTAGCGGGAGGGGAGACCCAGTACTTC. Translation gives CSAILAGGETQYF.

This clonotype was picked up many times. The CDR3 sequence is CASTPGLRDGYTF. DNA for the CDR3: TGTGCCAGCACCCCGGGACTGAGGGATGGCTACACCTTC. The V call is TRBV9, the J call TRBJ1-2; tentatively, D is TRBD1 (5 bases). Trimming took 6 bases from V and 6 from J, leaving 15 bases between them. This CDR3 comprises 13 residues. Looked up from germline, CDR1 is SGDLS and CDR2 is YYNGEE.

This clonotype was counted many times. The V and J genes are TRBV6-2 or TRBV6-3 and TRBJ1-2; no firm D call. V was pared by 2 bases and J by 2 bases, with 12 bases between. Germline V CDR1 and CDR2: MNHEY, SVGEGT. The CDR3 consists of 15 residues. CDR3 sequence reads: CASSYGPDGNYGYTF. The CDR3 DNA follows: TGTGCCAGCAGTTACGGACCGGACGGGAACTATGGCTACACCTTC.

This clonotype was found many times. CDR3 loop: CASTPGQAPSGQPQHF. The CDR3 DNA sequence: TGTGCCAGTACCCCAGGACAGGCCCCGTCAGGCCAGCCCCAGCATTTT. The rearrangement links TRBV19 to TRBJ1-5; 7 bases align to TRBD1. The CDR3 is made up of 16 amino acids. CDR1 is LNHDA, CDR2 SQIVND, per germline (reference sequence). The trim removed 7 bases at V and 7 bases at J, leaving 16 bases unmatched.

Many counts were recorded for this clonotype. This chain joins TRBV29-1 and TRBJ1-5, with D perhaps matching TRBD1 (5 bases). Germline V gives CDR1 SQVTM, CDR2 ANQGSEA. V lost 6 bases, J lost 1 base, and 7 bases lay in between. The CDR3 covers 12 residues. CDR3 DNA: TGCAGCGTGCAGGGAAGCAATCAGCCCCAGCATTTT. It codes for CSVQGSNQPQHF.

This clonotype was observed many times. The rearrangement links TRBV27 to TRBJ1-1; maybe TRBD1 (5 bases). Between the trimmed V and J ends, which lost 4 bases and 3 bases, there was a span of 12 bases. The CDR3 length is 14 residues. Germline V CDR1 and CDR2: MNHEY, SMNVEV (reference sequence). As DNA, the CDR3 is TGTGCCAGCAGTTGGGGGGTGGGGGACACTGAAGCTTTCTTT. Residues: CASSWGVGDTEAFF.

This clonotype was recorded many times. The J gene is TRBJ2-7, the V gene TRBV5-1, with D possibly TRBD1 on 5 matching bases. V lost 6 bases and J lost 8, with 21 bases in between. Germline values: CDR1 SGHRS, CDR2 YFSETQ. The CDR3 length is 14 residues. CDR3 sequence: CASTPGRRGTKQYF. In nucleotides, the CDR3 is TGCGCCAGCACCCCCGGAAGAAGGGGAACGAAGCAGTACTTC.

The genes are TRBV10-3 and TRBJ2-7; TRBD2 agrees at 10 bases. V was pared by 6 bases and J by 6 bases, with 5 bases of the junction left unmatched. CDR1 ENHRY and CDR2 SYGVKD come from the germline V gene. The CDR3 has 13 residues. The CDR3 sequence: CAISPGLATEQYF. In DNA form, the CDR3 reads TGTGCCATCAGCCCGGGACTAGCGACCGAGCAGTACTTC.

This clonotype occurred many times. This sequence joins TRBV6-1 and TRBJ2-5; D gene uncertain. The CDR3 is 15 amino acids. Trimming cost V 6 bases and J 1 base, with 15 bases left between them. CDR1 and CDR2 from the germline V gene are MNHNS and SASEGT. The CDR3 sequence is CASRRQALAQETQYF. The CDR3 DNA is TGTGCCAGCAGGAGACAAGCCCTGGCCCAAGAGACCCAGTACTTC.

The chain joins TRBV6-1 to TRBJ2-7, with TRBD1 as a possible D gene (6 bases). The germline V gene encodes CDR1 MNHNS and CDR2 SASEGT. The CDR3 sequence is 13 residues long. The V gene lost 0 bases and the J gene lost 5 bases, with 8 bases spanning the gap. CDR3 region: CASSEAPGDEQYF. The CDR3 DNA is TGTGCCAGCAGTGAAGCCCCAGGGGACGAGCAGTACTTC.

This clonotype came up many times. The chain joins TRBV15 to TRBJ2-2; D gene ambiguous. Trimming left V 9 bases short and J 4 bases short, with 6 bases between. There are 11 residues in the CDR3. Germline V lookup: CDR1 LNHNV, CDR2 YYDKDF (reference sequence). The CDR3 DNA follows: TGTGCCACTCACTCCACCGGGGAGCTGTTTTTT. It encodes CATHSTGELFF.

This clonotype has at least ten counts. V gene TRBV7-8 combines with J gene TRBJ1-1; perhaps TRBD1 as D (5 bases). CDR1 is SGHVS and CDR2 is FQNEAQ in the germline V gene. V was shortened by 2 bases and J by 4 bases, with 11 bases between the two germline ends. This CDR3 has 14 amino acids. This CDR3 is CASSLIRAGTEAFF. The CDR3 DNA sequence: TGTGCCAGCAGCTTAATCAGGGCCGGCACTGAAGCTTTCTTT.

The sample holds many counts of this clonotype. At one end, the junction sequence differs from germline, possibly due to a read error. The V and J genes are TRBV7-2 and TRBJ2-7; D is unresolved. CDR1 and CDR2 from the germline V gene are SGHTA and FQGNSA. The CDR3 sequence is 15 residues long. The CDR3 is CASSFFTGSSHEQYF. The CDR3 DNA follows: TGTGCCAGCAGCTTCTTTACGGGTAGCTCCCACGAGCAGTACTTC.

This clonotype was detected many times. V is TRBV2 and J is TRBJ2-2; D remains unclear. Germline CDR1 and CDR2: SNHLY and FYNNEI. The CDR3 has 16 residues. Trimming cost V 4 bases and J 3 bases, with 15 bases left between them. The CDR3, as DNA: TGTGCCAGCAGTGTGAACCCCGAACAGTACACCGGGGAGCTGTTTTTT. It is translated as CASSVNPEQYTGELFF.

The table lists this clonotype with many counts. CDR3 DNA sequence: TGCAGTGCTAGAGAGGCTAGCGGAAGCTACGAGCAGTACTTC. This codes for CSAREASGSYEQYF. The gene calls are TRBV20-1 and TRBJ2-7; TRBD2 aligns across 7 bases. The CDR3 loop spans 14 amino acids. V shed 0 bases, J shed 3 bases, and the junction held 5 bases outside the gene matches. Germline CDR1 reads DFQATT; CDR2 reads SNEGSKA (reference sequence).

This clonotype was observed at least ten times. The J gene is TRBJ1-5, the V gene TRBV30; D perhaps matches TRBD1 (5 bases). This CDR3 has 17 residues. Deletions cut 1 base from V and 1 base from J, with 17 bases between. Germline V gene data show CDR1 as GTSNPN and CDR2 as SVGIG (reference sequence). CDR3 DNA sequence: TGTGCCTGGAGTGACAGGACTACCTGGGCCAGCAATCAGCCCCAGCATTTT. This sequence encodes CAWSDRTTWASNQPQHF.